This T cell receptor beta chain was recorded in a study of immune evolution from preneoplasia to lung adenocarcinoma. Study overall: HLA loss of heterozygosity: roughly 6.6% AIS, more than 14% MIA, over 30% ADC, none AAH. Study-level points and caveats: Compared with EGFR-mutant or double wild-type lesions, KRAS-mutant nodules were more clonal.

This clone appeared once. Its antigen remains unidentified. Compared with germline, one end of the junction differs, possibly owing to a read error. The assay was immunoSEQ multiplex PCR, and TCRdb's table has in-frame clones only and misses some. The sample records 6,500 to 9,500 clones, roughly two thirds being singletons. Patients had resection in Japan or China between about 2013 and 2017. After pathologic assessment, macro-dissection selected premalignant or tumor cells for extraction. Sequencing used FFPE lung adenocarcinoma in situ tissue. This sequence originates from an older donor with lung adenocarcinoma. Some clones in this sample may be carry-over from other donors' samples.

CDR3 sequence (DNA): TGTGCTAGCAGCGTAGGTTTACAGGCGATCATCTATGGCTACACCTTC. Translation gives CASSVGLQAIIYGYTF. The rearrangement uses TRBV7-9 and TRBJ1-2; D perhaps matches TRBD1 (5 bases). Germline V lookup: CDR1 SEHNR, CDR2 FQNEAQ (reference sequence). CDR3 length: 16 amino acids.